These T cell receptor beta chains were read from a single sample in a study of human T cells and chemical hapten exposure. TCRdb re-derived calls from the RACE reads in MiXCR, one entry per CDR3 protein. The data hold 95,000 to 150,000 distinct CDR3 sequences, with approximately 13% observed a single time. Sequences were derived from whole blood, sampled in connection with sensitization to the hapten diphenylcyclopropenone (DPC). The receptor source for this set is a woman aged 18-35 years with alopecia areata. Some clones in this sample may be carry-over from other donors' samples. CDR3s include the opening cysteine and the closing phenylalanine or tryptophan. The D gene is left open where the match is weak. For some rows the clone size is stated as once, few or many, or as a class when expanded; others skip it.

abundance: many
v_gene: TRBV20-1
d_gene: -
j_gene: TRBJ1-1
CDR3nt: TGCAGTGCTAGAGATCCCGGCAGGTCCGTGAACACTGAAGCTTTCTTT
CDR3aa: CSARDPGRSVNTEAFF

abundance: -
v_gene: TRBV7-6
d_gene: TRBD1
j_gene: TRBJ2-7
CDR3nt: TGTGCCAGCAGCTTAGGGAGACAGGGAGCGACCTACGAGCAGTACTTC
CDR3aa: CASSLGRQGATYEQYF

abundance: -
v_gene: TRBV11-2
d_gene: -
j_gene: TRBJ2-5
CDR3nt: TGTGCCAGCAGCAACAAGGTCCGCCGCCTTAGCCAAGAGACCCAGTACTTC
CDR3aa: CASSNKVRRLSQETQYF

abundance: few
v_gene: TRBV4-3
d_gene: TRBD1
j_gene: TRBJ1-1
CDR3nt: TGCGCCAGCAGCTTAACCAGGACAGGCACTGAAGCTTTCTTT
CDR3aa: CASSLTRTGTEAFF

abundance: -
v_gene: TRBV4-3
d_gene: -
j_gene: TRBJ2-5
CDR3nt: TGCGCCAGCAGCCAAGATCGGAGAGAGACCCAGTACTTC
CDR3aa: CASSQDRRETQYF

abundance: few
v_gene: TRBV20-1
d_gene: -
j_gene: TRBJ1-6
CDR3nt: TGCCCTCCTGGTAATTCACCCCTCCACTTT
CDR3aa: CPPGNSPLHF

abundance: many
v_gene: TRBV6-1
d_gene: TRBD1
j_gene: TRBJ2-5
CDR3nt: TGTGCCGGATTTGGGCCGGGACAGGGACAAGAGACCCAGTACTTC
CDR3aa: CAGFGPGQGQETQYF

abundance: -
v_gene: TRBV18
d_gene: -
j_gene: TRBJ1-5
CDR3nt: TGTGCCAGCTCACCTGGGGGTCAGCCCCAGCATTTT
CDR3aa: CASSPGGQPQHF

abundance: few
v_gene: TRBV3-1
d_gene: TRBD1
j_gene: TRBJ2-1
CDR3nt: TGTGCCAGCAGCCCAACGGACAGGGGAGGGAATGAGCAGTTCTTC
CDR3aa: CASSPTDRGGNEQFF

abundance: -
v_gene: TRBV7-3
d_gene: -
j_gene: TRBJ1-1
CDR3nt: TGTGCCAGCAGCTCGTCAGGGAACACTGAAGCTTTCTTT
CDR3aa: CASSSSGNTEAFF

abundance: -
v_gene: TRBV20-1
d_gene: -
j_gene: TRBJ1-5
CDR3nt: TGCAGTGCTAGAGCCCCCCAGGAGCCCAATCAGCCCCAGCATTTT
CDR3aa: CSARAPQEPNQPQHF

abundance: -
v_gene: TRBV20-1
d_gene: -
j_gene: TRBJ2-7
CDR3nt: TGCAGTGCGGGGACTCTTTACGAGCAGTACTTC
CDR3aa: CSAGTLYEQYF

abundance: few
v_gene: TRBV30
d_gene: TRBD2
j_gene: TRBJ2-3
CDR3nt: TGTGCCTGGCAGGGGTTACTAGCGGGGGCCGAAGGAGATACGCAGTATTTT
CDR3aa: CAWQGLLAGAEGDTQYF

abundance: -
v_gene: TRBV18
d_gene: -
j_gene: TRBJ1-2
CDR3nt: TGTGCCAGCTCACCAGTGAAGGGTAACTCCTATGGCTACACCTTC
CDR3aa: CASSPVKGNSYGYTF

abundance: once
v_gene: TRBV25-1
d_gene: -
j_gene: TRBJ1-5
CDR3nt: TGTGCCAGCAGTGCCACAGGGTGGGGACAGCCCCAGCATTTT
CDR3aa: CASSATGWGQPQHF

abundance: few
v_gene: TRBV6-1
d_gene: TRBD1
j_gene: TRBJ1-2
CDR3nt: TGTGCCAGCAGCCCTGGGACAGGGGCCGGCTATGGCTACACCTTC
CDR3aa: CASSPGTGAGYGYTF

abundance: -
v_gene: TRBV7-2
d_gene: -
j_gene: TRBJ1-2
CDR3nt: TGTGCCAGCAGCTTAGGGCAGCAAAGGGGAGGCTACACCTTC
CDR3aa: CASSLGQQRGGYTF

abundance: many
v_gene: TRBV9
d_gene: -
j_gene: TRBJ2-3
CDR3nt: TGTGCCAGCAGCGTAAGGAGGGACTCGGAAAGGGATACGCAGTATTTT
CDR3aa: CASSVRRDSERDTQYF

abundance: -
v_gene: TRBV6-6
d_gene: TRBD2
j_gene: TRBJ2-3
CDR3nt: TGTGCCAGCAGTTACTCCCCAGGACTAGCGGTTAGCACAGATACGCAGTATTTT
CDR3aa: CASSYSPGLAVSTDTQYF

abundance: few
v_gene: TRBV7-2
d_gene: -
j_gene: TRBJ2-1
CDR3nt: TGTGCCAGCAGCTTAGCGCTAGTTGGGGTCGATGAGCAGTTCTTC
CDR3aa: CASSLALVGVDEQFF

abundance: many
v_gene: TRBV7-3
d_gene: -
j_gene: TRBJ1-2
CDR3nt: TGTGCCAGCAGCCTGGATGGGACTAACTATGGCTACACCTTC
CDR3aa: CASSLDGTNYGYTF

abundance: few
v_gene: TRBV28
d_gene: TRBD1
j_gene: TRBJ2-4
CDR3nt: TGTGCCAGCAGTTCAAGACAGGGGCTAGCCAAAAACATTCAGTACTTC
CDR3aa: CASSSRQGLAKNIQYF

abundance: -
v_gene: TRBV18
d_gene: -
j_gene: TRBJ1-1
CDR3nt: TGTGCCAGCTCACCCGCCGACAGGATCGTTACTGTTGAAGCTTTCTTT
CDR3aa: CASSPADRIVTVEAFF

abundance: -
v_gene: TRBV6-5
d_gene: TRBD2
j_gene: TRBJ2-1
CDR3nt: TGTGCCAGCAGAAACCACAACCTGGCGGGGGACCCAAGTGAGCAGTTCTTC
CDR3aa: CASRNHNLAGDPSEQFF

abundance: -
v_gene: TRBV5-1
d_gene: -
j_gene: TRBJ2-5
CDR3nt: TGCGCCAGCAGCTTCGTATACGGGGGATTCCAAGAGACCCAGTACTTC
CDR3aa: CASSFVYGGFQETQYF

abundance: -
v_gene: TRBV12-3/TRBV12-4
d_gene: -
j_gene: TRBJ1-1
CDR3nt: TGTGCCAGCAGTCGGGACGTAAGCGGGATGAACACTGAAGCTTTCTTT
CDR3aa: CASSRDVSGMNTEAFF

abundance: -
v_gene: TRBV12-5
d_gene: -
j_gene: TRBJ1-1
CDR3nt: TGTGCTAGTGCCCTAGAATATAACACTGAAGCTTTCTTT
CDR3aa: CASALEYNTEAFF

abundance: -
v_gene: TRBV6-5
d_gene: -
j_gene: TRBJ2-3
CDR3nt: TGTGCCAGCAGTTGGTACGGGGCTAGCACAGATACGCAGTATTTT
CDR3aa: CASSWYGASTDTQYF

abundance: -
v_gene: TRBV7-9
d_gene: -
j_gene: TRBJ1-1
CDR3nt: TGTGCCAGCAGCTTAGTGGGGGTGACTGAAGCTTTCTTT
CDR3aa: CASSLVGVTEAFF

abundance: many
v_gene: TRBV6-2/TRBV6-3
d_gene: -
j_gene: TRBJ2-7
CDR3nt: TGTGCCAGCAGTTACTCGGCCTACGAGCAGTACTTC
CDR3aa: CASSYSAYEQYF

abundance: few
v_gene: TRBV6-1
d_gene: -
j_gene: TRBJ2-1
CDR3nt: TGTGCCAGCAGTGATTTAGTAACCGCCCATGAGCAGTTCTTC
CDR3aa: CASSDLVTAHEQFF

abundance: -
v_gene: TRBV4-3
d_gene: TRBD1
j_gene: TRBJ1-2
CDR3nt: TGCGCCAGCAGCCAAGCAGGGGGATATGGCTACACCTTC
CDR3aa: CASSQAGGYGYTF

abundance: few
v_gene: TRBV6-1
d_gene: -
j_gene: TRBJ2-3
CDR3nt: TGTGCCAGCAGTGAAAGGGTTTGGGGGGGCGAAGATACGCAGTATTTT
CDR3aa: CASSERVWGGEDTQYF

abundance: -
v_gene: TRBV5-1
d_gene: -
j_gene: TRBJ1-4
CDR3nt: TGCGCCAGCACCGCGAGCCCGGGGAGTGAAAAACTGTTTTTT
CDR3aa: CASTASPGSEKLFF

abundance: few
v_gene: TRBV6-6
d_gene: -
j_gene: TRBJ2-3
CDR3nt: TGTGCCAGCAGTTACGAGGGACGGGGGCCGTCGGATACGCAGTATTTT
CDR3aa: CASSYEGRGPSDTQYF

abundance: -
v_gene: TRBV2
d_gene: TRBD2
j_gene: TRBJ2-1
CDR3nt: TGTGCCAGTAAGGCTACTAGCGGGTACAATGAGCAGTTCTTC
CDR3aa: CASKATSGYNEQFF